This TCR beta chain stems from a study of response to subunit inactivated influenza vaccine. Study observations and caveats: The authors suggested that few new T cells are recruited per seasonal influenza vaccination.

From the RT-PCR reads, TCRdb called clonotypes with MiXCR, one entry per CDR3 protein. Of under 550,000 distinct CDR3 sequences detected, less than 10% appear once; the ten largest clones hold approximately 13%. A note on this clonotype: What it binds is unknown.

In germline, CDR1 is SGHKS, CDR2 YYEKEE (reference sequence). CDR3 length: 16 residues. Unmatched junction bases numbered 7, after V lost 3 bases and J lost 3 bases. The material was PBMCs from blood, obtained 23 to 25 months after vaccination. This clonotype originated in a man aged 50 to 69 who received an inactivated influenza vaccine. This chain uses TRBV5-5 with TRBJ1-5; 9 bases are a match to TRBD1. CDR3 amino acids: CASSSRQGESNQPQHF. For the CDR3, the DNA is TGTGCCAGCAGCTCCCGACAGGGGGAGTCCAATCAGCCCCAGCATTTT.